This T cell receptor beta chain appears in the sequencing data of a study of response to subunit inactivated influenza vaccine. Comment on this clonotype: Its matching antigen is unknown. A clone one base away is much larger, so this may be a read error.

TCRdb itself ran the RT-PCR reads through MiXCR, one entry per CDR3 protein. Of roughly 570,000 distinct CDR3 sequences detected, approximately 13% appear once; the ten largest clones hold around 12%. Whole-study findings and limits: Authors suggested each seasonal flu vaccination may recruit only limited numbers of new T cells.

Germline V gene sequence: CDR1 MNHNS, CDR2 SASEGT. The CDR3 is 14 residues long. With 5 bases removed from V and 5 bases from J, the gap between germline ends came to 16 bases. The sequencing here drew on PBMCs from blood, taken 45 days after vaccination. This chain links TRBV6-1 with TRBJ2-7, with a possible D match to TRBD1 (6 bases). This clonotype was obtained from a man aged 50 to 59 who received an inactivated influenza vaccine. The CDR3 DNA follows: TGTGCCAGCAGTACACAAATGGGGGCCAACGAGCAGTACTTC. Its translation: CASSTQMGANEQYF.